This section outlines one TCR beta chain sequence together with its context. Assay: immunoSEQ multiplex PCR; the TCRdb copy retains only in-frame clones and omits some. The sample includes some 260,000 clones, about 90% of them seen just once. The entry originates in a study of blood T cell repertoires in COVID-19. Study as a whole: Sources were T cells, B-cell-depleted T cells, or PBMCs; the material itself was cDNA or gDNA.

Participant-given clinical history determined each cohort assignment. The CDR3 length is 16 residues. CDR1 is KGHSH, CDR2 LQKENI, per germline. Trimming took off 3 bases at V and 3 bases at J, with 15 bases between the two ends. The sample consisted of PBMCs or T cells enriched from blood (not recorded which). The chain combines TRBV18 with TRBJ2-1; TRBD1 is a possible D gene (5 bases). The receptor comes from a woman aged 25 to 45 with acute COVID-19. The CDR3 sequence: CASSPRRVSLYNEQFF. The CDR3 DNA follows: TGTGCCAGCTCACCCCGCAGGGTTTCCCTCTACAATGAGCAGTTCTTC. The full variable domain, completed using reference TRBV18 and TRBJ2-1, is NAGVMQNPRHLVRRRGQEARLRCSPMKGHSHVYWYRQLPEEGLKFMVYLQKENIIDESGMPKERFSAEFPKEGPSILRIQQVVRGDSAAYFCASSPRRVSLYNEQFFGPGTRLTVL.